Listed below are T cell receptor beta chains from one sample, sequenced in a study of blood T cell repertoires in COVID-19. The table came from immunoSEQ multiplex PCR; TCRdb's copy has only in-frame clones and leaves some out. This table has 50,000 to 65,000 clones, 88% appearing once. The sequencing sample was made of peripheral blood. The receptors shown here come from a man between 65 and 79 years old with acute or convalescent COVID-19. CDR3s include the opening cysteine and the closing phenylalanine or tryptophan. The D gene is left open where the match is weak. Size values are once, few and many counts, or a class for expanded clones, and some rows have none.

>TRBV4-1|NA|TRBJ2-5|NA
TGCGCCAGTAGCGGGACAGGGTTGCTTCAGTCCCAGTACTTC
CASSGTGLLQSQYF
>TRBV27|NA|TRBJ1-5|TRBD1
TGTGCCAGCAGTACCTACGGGACAGGCTCACCTCAGCCCCAGCATTTT
CASSTYGTGSPQPQHF
>TRBV19|NA|TRBJ2-2|TRBD2
TGTGCCAGTAGTATCTGGGGGGGTGGCACCGGGGAGCTGTTTTTT
CASSIWGGGTGELFF
>TRBV9|NA|TRBJ1-2|NA
TGTGCCAGCAGCGTAGCGGTCAGGGTTCCCCTGGGCGCCCCTAACTATGGCTACACCTTC
CASSVAVRVPLGAPNYGYTF
>TRBV28|few|TRBJ1-4|NA
TGTGCCAGCAGTCCAAACTGGGCTGTCGGTGAAAAACTGTTTTTT
CASSPNWAVGEKLFF
>TRBV19|NA|TRBJ2-3|NA
TGTGCCAGTAGTTCACAGGGAGATACGCAGTATTTT
CASSSQGDTQYF
>TRBV19|NA|TRBJ2-1|NA
TGTGCCAGTAGTTACTTTCTCTCCTACAATGAGCAGTTCTTC
CASSYFLSYNEQFF
>TRBV7-2|NA|TRBJ1-6|NA
TGTGCCAGCAGCAACAGACGGGGAGACGGGAATTCACCCCTCCACTTT
CASSNRRGDGNSPLHF
>TRBV19|NA|TRBJ1-3|NA
TGTGCCAGTAGTGAAGGGACTTACAGAAACACCATATATTTT
CASSEGTYRNTIYF
>TRBV10-3|NA|TRBJ2-3|TRBD2
TGTGCCACTGAAGCGGGGGCGGGAGATACGCAGTATTTT
CATEAGAGDTQYF
>TRBV27|NA|TRBJ2-7|TRBD2
TGTGCCAGCAGTTTAAATAGCGGGGTCTCCTACGAGCAGTACTTC
CASSLNSGVSYEQYF
>TRBV7-9|NA|TRBJ1-2|NA
TGTGCCAGCAGCTTAGGAGATGGCAGGGTATATGGCTACACCTTC
CASSLGDGRVYGYTF
>TRBV5-1|NA|TRBJ2-7|NA
TGCGCCAGCAGCTTGGCCGTGCAGTTCCACGAAGGGGGCGAGCAGTACTTC
CASSLAVQFHEGGEQYF
>TRBV29-1|NA|TRBJ2-7|NA
TGCAGCGTCACCGGAACAGTAGCCTACGAGCAGTACTTC
CSVTGTVAYEQYF
>TRBV7-3|NA|TRBJ2-3|TRBD2
TGTGCCAGCAGCCCTCTAGCGGGGCCCCGAGATACGCAGTATTTT
CASSPLAGPRDTQYF
>TRBV9|NA|TRBJ1-2|NA
TGTGCCAGCAGCGTAGCTGGGACACGGTCTCAAGGCTACACCTTC
CASSVAGTRSQGYTF
>TRBV5-6|NA|TRBJ1-5|NA
TGTGCCAGCAGCTTCCGGGGATATAGCAATCAGCCCCAGCATTTT
CASSFRGYSNQPQHF